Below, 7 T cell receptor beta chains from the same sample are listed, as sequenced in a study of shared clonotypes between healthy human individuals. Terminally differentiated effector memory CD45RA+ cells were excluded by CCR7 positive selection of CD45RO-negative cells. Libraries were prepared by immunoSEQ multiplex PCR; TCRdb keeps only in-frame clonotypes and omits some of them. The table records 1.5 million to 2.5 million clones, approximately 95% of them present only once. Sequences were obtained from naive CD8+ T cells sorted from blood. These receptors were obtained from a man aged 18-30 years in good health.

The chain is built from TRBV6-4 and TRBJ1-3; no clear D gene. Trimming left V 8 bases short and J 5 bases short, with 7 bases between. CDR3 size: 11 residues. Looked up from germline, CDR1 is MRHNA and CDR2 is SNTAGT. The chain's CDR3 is CASHTRNTIYF. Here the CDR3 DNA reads TGTGCCAGCCACACCCGAAACACCATATATTTT.

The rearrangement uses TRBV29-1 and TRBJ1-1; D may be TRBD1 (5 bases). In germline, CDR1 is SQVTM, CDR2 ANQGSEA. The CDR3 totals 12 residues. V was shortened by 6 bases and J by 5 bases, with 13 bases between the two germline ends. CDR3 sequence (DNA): TGCAGCGTGGTGACGGGGGGGACTGAAGCTTTCTTT. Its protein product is CSVVTGGTEAFF.

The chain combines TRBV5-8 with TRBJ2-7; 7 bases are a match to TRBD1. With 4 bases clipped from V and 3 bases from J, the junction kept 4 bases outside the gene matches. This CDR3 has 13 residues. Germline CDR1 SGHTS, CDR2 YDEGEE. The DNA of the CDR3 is TGTGCCAGCAGCAGGGGGCTCGGCTACGAGCAGTACTTC. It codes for CASSRGLGYEQYF.

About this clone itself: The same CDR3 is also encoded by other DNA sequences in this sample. CDR3: CASRSTGLNTGELFF. The CDR3 nucleotides read TGTGCCAGCAGATCGACAGGGCTCAACACCGGGGAGCTGTTTTTT. The chain carries TRBV2 and TRBJ2-2; 7 bases line up with TRBD1. Germline V CDR1 and CDR2: SNHLY, FYNNEI. The CDR3 length is 15 residues. V was clipped by 6 bases and J by 2 bases; unmatched bases: 6.

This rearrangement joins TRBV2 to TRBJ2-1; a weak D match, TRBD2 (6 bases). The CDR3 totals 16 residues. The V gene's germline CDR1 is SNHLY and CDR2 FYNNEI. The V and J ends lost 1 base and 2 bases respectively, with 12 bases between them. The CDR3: CASSEGAGPTYNEQFF. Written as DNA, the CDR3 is TGTGCCAGCAGTGAAGGGGCGGGGCCCACCTACAATGAGCAGTTCTTC.

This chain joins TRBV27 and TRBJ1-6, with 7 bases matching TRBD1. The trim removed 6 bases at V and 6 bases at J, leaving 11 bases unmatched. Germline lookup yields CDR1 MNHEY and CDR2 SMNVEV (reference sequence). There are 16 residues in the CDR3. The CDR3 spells CASRDFGTELNSPLHF. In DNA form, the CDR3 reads TGTGCCAGCAGGGATTTCGGGACAGAGCTTAATTCACCCCTCCACTTT.

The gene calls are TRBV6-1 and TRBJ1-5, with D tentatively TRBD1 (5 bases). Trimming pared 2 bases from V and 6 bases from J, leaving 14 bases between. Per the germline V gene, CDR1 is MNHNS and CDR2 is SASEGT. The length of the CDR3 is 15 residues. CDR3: CASSEFTQGLQPQHF. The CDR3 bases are TGTGCCAGCAGTGAATTTACGCAGGGTCTTCAGCCCCAGCATTTT.